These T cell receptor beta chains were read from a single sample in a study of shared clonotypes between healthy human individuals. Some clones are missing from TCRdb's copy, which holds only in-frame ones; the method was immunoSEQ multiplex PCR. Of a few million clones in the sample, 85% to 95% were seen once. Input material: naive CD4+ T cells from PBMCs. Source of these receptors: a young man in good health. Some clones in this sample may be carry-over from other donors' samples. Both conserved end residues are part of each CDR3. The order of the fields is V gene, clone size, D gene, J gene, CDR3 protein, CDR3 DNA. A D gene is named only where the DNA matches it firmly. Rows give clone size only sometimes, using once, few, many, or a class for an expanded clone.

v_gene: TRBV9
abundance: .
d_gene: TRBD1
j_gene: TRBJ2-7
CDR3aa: CASSVLQTGGEGEQYF
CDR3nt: TGTGCCAGCAGCGTCCTACAAACAGGGGGCGAGGGCGAGCAGTACTTC

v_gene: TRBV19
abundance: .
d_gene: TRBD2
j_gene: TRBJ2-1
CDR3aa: CASSHLADNNEQFF
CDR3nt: TGTGCCAGTAGTCACCTAGCGGACAACAATGAGCAGTTCTTC

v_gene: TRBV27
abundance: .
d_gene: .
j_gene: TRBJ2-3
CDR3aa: CASSLPRPATPTSTDTQYF
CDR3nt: TGTGCCAGCAGTCTACCCCGCCCGGCGACTCCCACTAGCACAGATACGCAGTATTTT

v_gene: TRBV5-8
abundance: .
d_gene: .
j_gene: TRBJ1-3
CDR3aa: CASSPVPGLFRNTIYF
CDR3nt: TGTGCCAGCAGCCCCGTTCCGGGCTTATTTCGAAACACCATATATTTT

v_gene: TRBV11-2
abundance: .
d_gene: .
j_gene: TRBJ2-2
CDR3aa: CASSLAPLLTGELFF
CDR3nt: TGTGCCAGCAGCTTGGCCCCTTTACTCACCGGGGAGCTGTTTTTT

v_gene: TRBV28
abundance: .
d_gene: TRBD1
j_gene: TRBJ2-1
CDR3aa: CASSSTGQGENEQFF
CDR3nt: TGTGCCAGCAGTTCTACCGGACAGGGGGAAAATGAGCAGTTCTTC

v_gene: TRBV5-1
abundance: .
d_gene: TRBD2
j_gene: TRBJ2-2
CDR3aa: CASSRGTSDPGELFF
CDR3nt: TGCGCCAGCAGCCGAGGGACTAGCGACCCCGGGGAGCTGTTTTTT

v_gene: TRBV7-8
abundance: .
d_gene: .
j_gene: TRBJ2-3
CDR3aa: CASSLGAAGAGNTDTQYF
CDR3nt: TGTGCCAGCAGCTTGGGGGCGGCGGGAGCTGGGAACACAGATACGCAGTATTTT

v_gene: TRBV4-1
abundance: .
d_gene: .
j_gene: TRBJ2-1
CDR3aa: CASSQPIRGNEQFF
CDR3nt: TGCGCCAGCAGCCAACCTATTCGCGGGAATGAGCAGTTCTTC

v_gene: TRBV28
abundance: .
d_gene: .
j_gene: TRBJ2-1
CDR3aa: CASSLRNLYNEQFF
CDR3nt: TGTGCCAGCAGTTTGCGGAACCTCTACAATGAGCAGTTCTTC

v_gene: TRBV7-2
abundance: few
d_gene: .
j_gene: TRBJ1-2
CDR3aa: CASTLAGPNIYGYTF
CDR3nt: TGTGCCAGCACGCTCGCTGGTCCGAACATCTATGGCTACACCTTC

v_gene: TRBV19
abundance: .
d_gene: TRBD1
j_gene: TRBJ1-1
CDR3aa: CASSWDRGAFF
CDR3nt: TGTGCCAGTAGTTGGGACAGGGGAGCTTTCTTT

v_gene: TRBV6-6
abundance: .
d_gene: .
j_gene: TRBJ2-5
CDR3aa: CASSYPQETQYF
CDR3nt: TGTGCCAGCAGTTACCCACAAGAGACCCAGTACTTC

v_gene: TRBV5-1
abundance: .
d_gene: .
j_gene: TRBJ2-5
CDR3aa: CASSRADLGETQYF
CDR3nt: TGCGCCAGCAGCAGGGCCGACCTAGGGGAGACCCAGTACTTC

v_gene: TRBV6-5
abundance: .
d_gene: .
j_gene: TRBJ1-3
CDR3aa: CASSYRTPSSGNTIYF
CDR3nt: TGTGCCAGCAGTTACCGAACTCCCAGCTCTGGAAACACCATATATTTT

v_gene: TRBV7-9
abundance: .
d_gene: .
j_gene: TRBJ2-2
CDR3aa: CASSLFSGTGELFF
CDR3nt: TGTGCCAGCAGCTTATTCTCAGGGACCGGGGAGCTGTTTTTT

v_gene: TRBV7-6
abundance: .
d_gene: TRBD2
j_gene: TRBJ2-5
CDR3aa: CASSPSGRGRETQYF
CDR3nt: TGTGCCAGCAGCCCTAGCGGGAGAGGCAGAGAGACCCAGTACTTC

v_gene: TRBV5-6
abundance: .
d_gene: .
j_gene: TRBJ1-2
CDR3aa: CASSPVGGQDGYTF
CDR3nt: TGTGCCAGCAGCCCGGTCGGGGGGCAGGATGGCTACACCTTC

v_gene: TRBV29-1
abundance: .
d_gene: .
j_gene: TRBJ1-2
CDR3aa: CSATGPRGINYGYTF
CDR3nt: TGCAGCGCTACTGGTCCACGGGGTATTAACTATGGCTACACCTTC

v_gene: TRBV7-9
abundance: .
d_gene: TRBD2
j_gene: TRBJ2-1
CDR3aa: CASSLNAGVNEQFF
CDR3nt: TGTGCCAGCAGCTTAAATGCGGGAGTTAACGAGCAGTTCTTC

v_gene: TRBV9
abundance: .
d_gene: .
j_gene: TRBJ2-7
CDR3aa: CASSPQRGYEQYF
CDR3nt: TGTGCCAGCAGCCCCCAGAGAGGGTACGAGCAGTACTTC

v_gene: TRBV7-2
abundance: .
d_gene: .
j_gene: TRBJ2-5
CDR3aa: CASSLGGTHQETQYF
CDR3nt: TGTGCCAGCAGCTTAGGAGGGACGCACCAAGAGACCCAGTACTTC

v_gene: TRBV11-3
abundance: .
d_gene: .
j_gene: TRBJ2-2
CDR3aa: CASSAVGGRLLFF
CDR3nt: TGTGCCAGCAGCGCCGTCGGGGGGCGCCTGCTGTTTTTT

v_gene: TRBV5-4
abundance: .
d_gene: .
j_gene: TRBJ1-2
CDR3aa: CASSNDKNYGYTF
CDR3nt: TGTGCCAGCAGCAACGACAAGAACTATGGCTACACCTTC

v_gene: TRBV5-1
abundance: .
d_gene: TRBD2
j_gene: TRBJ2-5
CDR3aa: CASSFTLADPLPQETQYF
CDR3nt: TGCGCCAGCAGCTTTACCCTAGCGGACCCGCTCCCGCAAGAGACCCAGTACTTC

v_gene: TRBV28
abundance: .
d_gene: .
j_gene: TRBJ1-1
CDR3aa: CASSLGTGVNTEAFF
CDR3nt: TGTGCCAGCAGTTTGGGTACAGGAGTAAACACTGAAGCTTTCTTT

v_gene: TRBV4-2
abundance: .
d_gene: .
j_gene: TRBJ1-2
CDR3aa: CASSQGAGRIYGYTF
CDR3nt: TGTGCCAGCAGCCAAGGGGCAGGGAGGATCTATGGCTACACCTTC

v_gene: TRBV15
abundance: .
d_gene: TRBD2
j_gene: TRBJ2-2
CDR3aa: CATGRAGDGTGELFF
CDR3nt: TGTGCCACGGGGCGGGCGGGAGATGGAACCGGGGAGCTGTTTTTT

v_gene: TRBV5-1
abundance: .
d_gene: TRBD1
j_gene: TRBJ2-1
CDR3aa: CASNRAGQGFDEQFF
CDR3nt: TGCGCCAGCAACAGGGCGGGACAGGGGTTCGATGAGCAGTTCTTC

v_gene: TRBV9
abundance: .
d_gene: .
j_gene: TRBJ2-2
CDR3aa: CASSVGSRELFF
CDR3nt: TGTGCCAGCAGCGTAGGGTCTCGGGAGCTGTTTTTT

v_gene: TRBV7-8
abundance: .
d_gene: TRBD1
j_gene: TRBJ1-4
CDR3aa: CASSSKDRGRHLKLFF
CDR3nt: TGTGCCAGCAGCTCAAAGGACAGGGGGCGGCATCTGAAACTGTTTTTT

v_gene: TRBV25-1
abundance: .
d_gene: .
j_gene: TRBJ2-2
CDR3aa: CASSEYGAGANTGELFF
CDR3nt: TGTGCCAGCAGTGAATATGGGGCAGGGGCGAACACCGGGGAGCTGTTTTTT

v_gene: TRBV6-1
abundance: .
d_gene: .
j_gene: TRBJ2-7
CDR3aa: CATKPQGSEQYF
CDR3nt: TGTGCCACCAAACCCCAGGGAAGCGAGCAGTACTTC

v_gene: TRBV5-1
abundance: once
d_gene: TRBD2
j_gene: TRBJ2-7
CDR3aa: CASSFGTSGRVYEQYF
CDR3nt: TGCGCCAGCAGCTTCGGGACTAGCGGGAGGGTCTACGAGCAGTACTTC

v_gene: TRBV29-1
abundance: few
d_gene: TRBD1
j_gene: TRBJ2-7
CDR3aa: CSVGQGTGEQYF
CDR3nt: TGCAGCGTGGGACAGGGAACGGGAGAGCAGTACTTC

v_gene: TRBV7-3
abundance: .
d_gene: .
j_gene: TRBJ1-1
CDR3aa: CASSSPGGPNTEAFF
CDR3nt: TGTGCCAGCAGCTCCCCGGGGGGACCGAACACTGAAGCTTTCTTT

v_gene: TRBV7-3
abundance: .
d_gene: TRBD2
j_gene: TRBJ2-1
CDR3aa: CASSFGGGNEQFF
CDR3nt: TGTGCCAGCAGCTTTGGGGGAGGGAATGAGCAGTTCTTC

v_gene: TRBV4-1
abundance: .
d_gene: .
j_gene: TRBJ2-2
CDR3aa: CASSQISTVTGELFF
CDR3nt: TGCGCCAGCAGCCAGATTTCGACGGTAACCGGGGAGCTGTTTTTT

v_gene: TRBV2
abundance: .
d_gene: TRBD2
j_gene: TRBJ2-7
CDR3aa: CASSAGLAGGTQYF
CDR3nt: TGTGCCAGCAGTGCGGGACTAGCGGGAGGGACGCAGTACTTC

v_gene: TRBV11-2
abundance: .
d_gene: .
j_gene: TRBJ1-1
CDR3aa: CASSSTVGGEAFF
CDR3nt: TGTGCCAGCAGCTCGACCGTCGGGGGGGAAGCTTTCTTT

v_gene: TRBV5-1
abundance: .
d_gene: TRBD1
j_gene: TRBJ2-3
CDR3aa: CASSLAGTASTDTQYF
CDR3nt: TGCGCCAGCAGCTTGGCAGGGACAGCTTCCACAGATACGCAGTATTTT

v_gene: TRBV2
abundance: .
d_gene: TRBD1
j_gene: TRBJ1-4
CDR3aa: CASSFFGQGGEKLFF
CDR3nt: TGTGCCAGCAGTTTTTTTGGACAGGGTGGGGAAAAACTGTTTTTT

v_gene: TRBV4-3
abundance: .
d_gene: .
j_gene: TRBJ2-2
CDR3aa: CASSQGADIRNTGELFF
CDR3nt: TGCGCCAGCAGCCAAGGGGCTGATATTAGAAACACCGGGGAGCTGTTTTTT